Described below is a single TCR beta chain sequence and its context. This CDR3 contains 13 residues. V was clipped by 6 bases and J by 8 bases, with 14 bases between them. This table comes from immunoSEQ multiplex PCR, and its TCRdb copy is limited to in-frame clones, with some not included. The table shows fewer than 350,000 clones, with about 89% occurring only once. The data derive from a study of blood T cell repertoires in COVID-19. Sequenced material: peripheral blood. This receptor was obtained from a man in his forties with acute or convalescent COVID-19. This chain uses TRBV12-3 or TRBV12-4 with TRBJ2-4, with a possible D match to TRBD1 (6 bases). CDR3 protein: CASSLGQTYIQYF. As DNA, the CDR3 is TGTGCCAGCAGCCTCGGACAGACCTACATTCAGTACTTC.